This entry lists 8 T cell receptor beta chains sequenced from one sample in a study of blood T cell repertoires in COVID-19. Libraries were prepared by immunoSEQ multiplex PCR; TCRdb keeps only in-frame clonotypes and omits some of them. The table records some 350,000 clones, roughly 89% of them present only once. The sequencing sample was made of peripheral blood. The receptors were sampled from a man between 18 and 35 years old with active or convalescent COVID-19.

This chain links TRBV9 with TRBJ2-5; D is perhaps TRBD1 (5 bases). This CDR3 spans 16 amino acids. Between the trimmed V and J ends, which lost 0 bases and 3 bases, there was a span of 15 bases. Per the germline V gene, CDR1 is SGDLS and CDR2 is YYNGEE. Written as DNA, the CDR3 is TGTGCCAGCAGCGTAGAGGGTGGGGCGGCCAAAGAGACCCAGTACTTC. Translated: CASSVEGGAAKETQYF.

This chain links TRBV6-1 with TRBJ2-7, with 8 bases identical to TRBD1. Per the germline V gene, CDR1 is MNHNS and CDR2 is SASEGT. V shed 3 bases and J 2 bases; nucleotides not matched to a gene: 6. The CDR3 extends over 15 amino acids. This CDR3 reads CASSELDRETYEQYF. The CDR3 DNA reads TGTGCCAGCAGTGAGTTGGACAGGGAGACCTACGAGCAGTACTTC.

The V call is TRBV11-3, the J call TRBJ2-1; 11 positions agree with TRBD2. V dropped 4 bases and J dropped 3; count of bases not matched to a gene: 5. CDR3 length: 16 amino acids. Germline CDR1 SGHNT, CDR2 YENEEA. CDR3 amino acids: CASSSHGLAGYNEQFF. The CDR3, as DNA: TGTGCCAGCAGCTCCCACGGACTAGCGGGCTACAATGAGCAGTTCTTC.

The V gene is TRBV5-1, the J gene TRBJ2-2; TRBD2 matches 10 bases. The trim removed 4 bases at V and 7 bases at J, leaving 22 bases unmatched. Per the germline V gene, CDR1 is SGHRS and CDR2 is YFSETQ. The CDR3 contains 20 residues. The CDR3 spells CASSLRIGPGSGRTNGELFF. DNA for the CDR3: TGCGCCAGCAGCCTCCGAATTGGGCCGGGTAGCGGGAGGACGAACGGGGAGCTGTTTTTT.

The chain is built from TRBV9 and TRBJ2-7; 11 positions agree with TRBD2. J gave up 3 bases and V 1 base, and 6 bases lay outside the gene matches. The length of the CDR3 is 16 residues. Germline values: CDR1 SGDLS, CDR2 YYNGEE. CDR3 loop: CASSVSPSGGNYEQYF. In DNA form, the CDR3 reads TGTGCCAGCAGCGTATCCCCTAGCGGGGGGAACTACGAGCAGTACTTC. The variable domain in full, with the rest retrieved from reference TRBV9 and TRBJ2-7, is DSGVTQTPKHLITATGQRVTLRCSPRSGDLSVYWYQQSLDQGLQFLIQYYNGEERAKGNILERFSAQQFPDLHSELNLSSLELGDSALYFCASSVSPSGGNYEQYFGPGTRLTVT.

This clone was detected once. The chain joins TRBV25-1 to TRBJ1-2; 9 nucleotides match TRBD1. CDR1 and CDR2 (germline): MGHDK, SYGVNS. After removal of 2 bases from V and 4 bases from J, the junction contained 5 bases not matched to a gene. The CDR3 sequence is 15 residues long. CDR3 DNA sequence: TGTGCCAGCAGTGAAGGACAGGGGACGCGCTATGGCTACACCTTC. As protein: CASSEGQGTRYGYTF.

This chain connects TRBV6-5 to TRBJ1-1, with a tentative D call TRBD1 (6 bases). Germline CDR1 MNHEY, CDR2 SVGAGI. V was cut by 5 bases and J by 1 base, with 14 bases left in between. The CDR3 has 15 amino acids. The chain's CDR3 is CASSSPGQKNTEAFF. The CDR3 DNA sequence: TGTGCCAGCAGTAGCCCCGGACAGAAGAACACTGAAGCTTTCTTT.

V is TRBV2 and J is TRBJ1-1; possibly TRBD1 for D (5 bases). Looked up from germline, CDR1 is SNHLY and CDR2 is FYNNEI. Trimming cost V 6 bases and J 2 bases, with 10 bases left between them. The CDR3 runs to 13 residues. The CDR3 loop is CASRSRENTEAFF. The CDR3 nucleotides read TGTGCCAGCAGAAGCAGGGAAAACACTGAAGCTTTCTTT.